The 22 T cell receptor beta chains presented below share a single source sample, sequenced in a study of T cell responses to AZD1222 COVID-19 vaccine. TCRdb's copy holds only in-frame clones and misses some; the assay was immunoSEQ multiplex PCR. The sample records 90,000 to 130,000 clones, less than 95% being singletons. Material: peripheral blood, obtained on day 0 of AZD1222 vaccination. Source of these receptors: an adult in good health.

The chain links TRBV28 to TRBJ1-2, with D possibly TRBD1 on 6 matching bases. Germline CDR1 MDHEN, CDR2 SYDVKM. With 8 bases removed from V and 5 bases from J, the gap between germline ends came to 21 bases. The CDR3 is 15 residues long. The CDR3 bases are TGTGCCAGCGCTCCAGGGGCCTTTCGAGCTTATGGCTACACCTTC. Its protein is CASAPGAFRAYGYTF.

V gene TRBV7-7 combines with J gene TRBJ2-7; 8 bases are shared with TRBD2. The CDR3 sequence is 14 residues long. Trimming at V came to 5 bases and at J to 4 bases, leaving 7 bases not matched to a gene. Germline assignment: CDR1 SSHAT and CDR2 FNYEAQ (reference sequence). The DNA for the CDR3 is TGTGCCAGCAGCCCGGGGGGGGGCCCTTACGAGCAGTACTTC. This encodes CASSPGGGPYEQYF.

The chain employs TRBV30 and TRBJ1-1; the match to TRBD1 covers 7 bases. CDR1 is GTSNPN, CDR2 SVGIG, per germline (reference sequence). V lost 5 bases, J lost 10 bases, and 16 bases stayed unmatched. The CDR3 has 14 amino acids. CDR3 bases: TGTGCCTGGGGTCTCGGGACAGCAAGCCTGGGAGCTTTCTTT. Encoded protein: CAWGLGTASLGAFF.

The CDR3 DNA follows: TGTGCCAGCAGTTTACTCCTCAATGGCTACACCTTC. Translation gives CASSLLLNGYTF. The chain combines TRBV28 with TRBJ1-2, with D uncertain. Trimming took 2 bases from V and 6 from J, leaving 7 bases between them. This CDR3 has 12 residues. Germline V gene data show CDR1 as MDHEN and CDR2 as SYDVKM.

J is TRBJ1-2 and V is TRBV13, with TRBD1 identical over 8 bases. Germline CDR1 PRHDT, CDR2 FYEKMQ (reference sequence). This CDR3 comprises 16 residues. J gave up 4 bases and V 8 bases, and 15 bases lay outside the gene matches. This CDR3 reads CASRGRGRGHLYGYTF. CDR3 DNA: TGTGCCAGCCGGGGACGGGGCAGGGGGCATCTCTATGGCTACACCTTC. Full variable domain (outside the CDR3, taken from reference TRBV13 and TRBJ1-2): AAGVIQSPRHLIKEKRETATLKCYPIPRHDTVYWYQQGPGQDPQFLISFYEKMQSDKGSIPDRFSAQQFSDYHSELNMSSLELGDSALYFCASRGRGRGHLYGYTFGSGTRLTVV.

This sequence joins TRBV19 and TRBJ1-5; D not resolved. The CDR3 is 20 residues long. V shed 0 bases and J shed 0 bases, with 21 bases lying between them. Looked up from germline, CDR1 is LNHDA and CDR2 is SQIVND (reference sequence). CDR3 region: CASSIEFLGRTVYSNQPQHF. Here the CDR3 DNA reads TGTGCCAGTAGTATAGAATTCTTAGGACGGACGGTCTATAGCAATCAGCCCCAGCATTTT. The entire variable domain, with the rest obtained from reference TRBV19 and TRBJ1-5, is as follows: DGGITQSPKYLFRKEGQNVTLSCEQNLNHDAMYWYRQDPGQGLRLIYYSQIVNDFQKGDIAEGYSVSREKKESFPLTVTSAQKNPTAFYLCASSIEFLGRTVYSNQPQHFGDGTRLSIL.

This chain connects TRBV21-1 to TRBJ2-1; the table calls TRBD1, which could not be checked here. TRBV21-1 is marked as a pseudogene. This CDR3 has 18 residues. The DNA for the CDR3 is TGTGCCAGCAGCAAAGTGAACAGGTTTGGAGTTAAGGACAATGAGCAGTTCTTC. It is translated as CASSKVNRFGVKDNEQFF.

The chain is built from TRBV30 and TRBJ1-6; 8 positions match TRBD1. CDR3 length equals 15 residues. CDR1 and CDR2 from the germline V gene are GTSNPN and SVGIG (reference sequence). The ends lost 1 base at V and 10 bases at J; junction bases unmatched: 9. The CDR3 bases are TGTGCCTGGAGTGAAGCTGACAGGGGAAAATCACCCCTCCACTTT. Its translation is CAWSEADRGKSPLHF.

The chain carries TRBV6-5 and TRBJ2-7; tentative D call: TRBD1 (6 bases). CDR3 length: 15 amino acids. In germline, CDR1 is MNHEY, CDR2 SVGAGI. The V and J ends lost 4 bases and 0 bases respectively, with 13 bases between them. The CDR3 bases are TGTGCCAGCAGTTTCTCACAGGGTTACTCCTACGAGCAGTACTTC. This codes for CASSFSQGYSYEQYF.

The chain's CDR3 is CASSPWGQSSGNTIYF. The CDR3, as DNA: TGTGCCAGCTCACCTTGGGGGCAGAGCTCTGGAAACACCATATATTTT. The chain employs TRBV18 and TRBJ1-3; the D gene is possibly TRBD1 (6 bases). The germline CDR1 and CDR2 sequences are KGHSH and LQKENI. V lost 3 bases and J 0 bases, leaving 12 bases between the germline ends. This CDR3 is built from 16 residues.

CDR3 in amino acids: CASRSGGGADQETQYF. The CDR3 nucleotides read TGTGCCAGTAGATCCGGGGGAGGGGCGGACCAAGAGACCCAGTACTTC. The chain employs TRBV19 and TRBJ2-5; TRBD2 agrees at 7 bases. The germline V gene encodes CDR1 LNHDA and CDR2 SQIVND (reference sequence). The CDR3 consists of 16 residues. The J segment lost 0 bases and the V segment lost 6 bases, leaving 10 bases of the junction unmatched.

This clone turned up a few times. The V and J genes are TRBV6-4 and TRBJ2-3; no clear D. CDR1 is MRHNA and CDR2 is SNTAGT in the germline V gene. The CDR3 is 16 amino acids. Trimming pared 0 bases from V and 2 bases from J, leaving 12 bases between. The CDR3 here is CASSDSSQTPTDTQYF. In DNA, the CDR3 is TGTGCCAGCAGTGACTCGAGTCAGACTCCCACAGATACGCAGTATTTT.

In DNA form, the CDR3 reads TGTGCCAGTAGTCTCTTGGGACAGGGGAACACTGAAGCTTTCTTT. Residues: CASSLLGQGNTEAFF. This chain links TRBV19 with TRBJ1-1, with TRBD1 identical over 9 bases. This CDR3 region has 15 residues. Trimming took 5 bases from V and 1 from J; bases not matched to a gene: 5. The germline V gene has CDR1 LNHDA and CDR2 SQIVND (reference sequence). Based on the CDR3 plus reference TRBV19 and TRBJ1-1, the full variable domain is DGGITQSPKYLFRKEGQNVTLSCEQNLNHDAMYWYRQDPGQGLRLIYYSQIVNDFQKGDIAEGYSVSREKKESFPLTVTSAQKNPTAFYLCASSLLGQGNTEAFFGQGTRLTVV.

Only one count was recorded for this clone. The CDR3 spells CASSYAQGRVNSPLHF. The CDR3 region has the DNA TGTGCCAGCAGTTACGCACAGGGGAGGGTAAATTCACCCCTCCACTTT. The chain uses TRBV6-5 and TRBJ1-6; 7 bases agree with TRBD1. CDR3 length equals 16 residues. Germline values: CDR1 MNHEY, CDR2 SVGAGI. V shed 2 bases, J shed 7 bases, and the junction held 8 bases outside the gene matches.

This chain links TRBV7-9 with TRBJ2-4; TRBD1 is a possible D gene (5 bases). From germline, CDR1 is SEHNR and CDR2 FQNEAQ (reference sequence). CDR3 length: 14 residues. The germline V and J ends were trimmed by 5 bases and 0 bases, with 8 bases remaining between them. The CDR3 loop is CASSPQVAKNIQYF. DNA for the CDR3: TGTGCCAGCAGCCCACAGGTAGCCAAAAACATTCAGTACTTC. Variable domain in full (rest from reference TRBV7-9 and TRBJ2-4): DTGVSQNPRHKITKRGQNVTFRCDPISEHNRLYWYRQTLGQGPEFLTYFQNEAQLEKSRLLSDRFSAERPKGSFSTLEIQRTEQGDSAMYLCASSPQVAKNIQYFGAGTRLSVL.

The chain carries TRBV4-1 and TRBJ1-1; 8 bases line up with TRBD1. This CDR3 has 15 residues. The ends lost 0 bases at V and 6 bases at J; junction bases unmatched: 6. Germline V lookup: CDR1 MGHRA, CDR2 YSYEKL. The CDR3 protein is CASSQDRGLDAEAFF. The DNA of the CDR3 is TGCGCCAGCAGCCAAGACAGGGGGCTGGATGCTGAAGCTTTCTTT.

The chain is built from TRBV9 and TRBJ2-1; 8 bases are a match to TRBD2. This CDR3 contains 15 residues. V lost 0 bases and J lost 6; bases outside the gene matches: 5. The germline V gene has CDR1 SGDLS and CDR2 YYNGEE. CDR3 bases: TGTGCCAGCAGCGTAGAATTAGCGGGGCTCAATGAGCAGTTCTTC. Encoded protein: CASSVELAGLNEQFF.

The chain employs TRBV6-1 and TRBJ1-4, with D perhaps TRBD1 (6 bases). This CDR3 is 15 amino acids long. Germline V gene lookup returns CDR1 MNHNS and CDR2 SASEGT. V was clipped by 2 bases and J by 7 bases, with 14 bases between them. The CDR3 DNA follows: TGTGCCAGCAGTGAAAGGGGGAACAGAGTTGAAAAACTGTTTTTT. Translating it yields CASSERGNRVEKLFF.

The rearrangement uses TRBV24-1 and TRBJ1-1; D may be TRBD1 (6 bases). The V end lost 5 bases, the J end lost 1 base, and 10 bases lay between the germline ends. This CDR3 spans 14 amino acids. Germline V gives CDR1 KGHDR, CDR2 SFDVKD. The CDR3 here is CATSGKGGNTEAFF. In DNA form, the CDR3 reads TGTGCCACCAGTGGCAAAGGGGGGAACACTGAAGCTTTCTTT.

The chain has TRBV3-1 (or the pseudogene TRBV3-2) and TRBJ2-2; 7 bases agree with TRBD1. Germline CDR1 LGHDT, CDR2 YNNKEL (reference sequence). Trimming cost V 5 bases and J 7 bases; bases outside gene matches: 4. The CDR3 runs to 13 residues. The CDR3 loop is CASSDRVNGELFF. The CDR3 nucleotides read TGTGCCAGCAGCGACAGGGTTAACGGGGAGCTGTTTTTT.

The V and J genes are TRBV9 and TRBJ2-5, with 7 bases fitting TRBD2. The germline V gene encodes CDR1 SGDLS and CDR2 YYNGEE. The J segment lost 1 base and the V segment lost 3 bases, leaving 12 bases of the junction unmatched. The CDR3 consists of 17 residues. CDR3 in amino acids: CASSAEGLAGVQETQYF. In DNA form, the CDR3 reads TGTGCCAGCAGCGCAGAAGGGTTGGCGGGGGTCCAAGAGACCCAGTACTTC.

This sequence joins TRBV28 and TRBJ1-2; D not resolved. CDR1 is MDHEN, CDR2 SYDVKM, per germline. This CDR3 region has 11 residues. Trimming left V 4 bases short and J 8 bases short, with 8 bases between. The CDR3 region has the DNA TGTGCCAGCAGTTCCCCGGGGGGCTACACCTTC. Encoded protein: CASSSPGGYTF.